The 3 T cell receptor beta chains below all came from one sample that was sequenced in a study of blood T cell repertoires in COVID-19. Only in-frame clones appear in the TCRdb table, and some are missing; sequencing was by immunoSEQ multiplex PCR. The sample lists about 47,000 clones, around 90% seen once, with 15% in the top ten. The sample comprised peripheral blood. The source is a man between 60 and 75 years old with active COVID-19.

The rearrangement joins TRBV29-1 to TRBJ1-5; no definite D call. The CDR3 is 12 residues long. Germline-derived CDR1 and CDR2 are SQVTM and ANQGSEA. V lost 5 bases and J lost 4, with 9 bases in between. CDR3 loop: CSVRDTNQPQHF. The CDR3, as DNA: TGCAGCGTTCGAGACACGAATCAGCCCCAGCATTTT.

CDR3 in DNA: TGTGCCAGCAGGAAACTAAACACTGAAGCTTTCTTT. It yields the protein CASRKLNTEAFF. The chain links TRBV7-9 to TRBJ1-1; D gene unclear. The CDR3 extends over 12 amino acids. In germline, CDR1 is SEHNR, CDR2 FQNEAQ (reference sequence). V was clipped by 6 bases and J by 2 bases, with 7 bases between them.

This chain links TRBV18 with TRBJ2-7; maybe TRBD2 (5 bases). The V and J ends lost 3 bases and 0 bases respectively, with 12 bases between them. Germline CDR1 is KGHSH and CDR2 is LQKENI. The length of the CDR3 is 15 residues. The chain's CDR3 is CASSPEVRSSYEQYF. As DNA, the CDR3 is TGTGCCAGCTCACCGGAGGTTAGGAGCTCCTACGAGCAGTACTTC.